Presented here are 27 T cell receptor beta chains from one specimen sequenced in a study of T cells in Graves' hyperthyroidism and ophthalmopathy. Using RNA transcripts as the source, TCR beta CDR3 regions were amplified. HTBI primers were employed in a first-round RT-PCR of the TCR CDR3. From the multiplex PCR reads, TCRdb called clonotypes with MiXCR, one entry per CDR3 protein. This table holds roughly 700,000 distinct CDR3 sequences, under 45% found once. The specimen sequenced was blood. Receptors were obtained from a woman aged 40 to 50 with Graves' hyperthyroidism.

The rearrangement uses TRBV2 and TRBJ1-1; TRBD1 agrees at 7 bases. V lost 5 bases and J lost 5; bases outside the gene matches: 14. The CDR3 extends over 16 amino acids. Germline-derived CDR1 and CDR2 are SNHLY and FYNNEI. CDR3 loop: CASSKTGTTPVTEAFF. Here the CDR3 DNA reads TGTGCCAGCAGTAAGACAGGGACAACCCCGGTGACTGAAGCTTTCTTT.

This sequence joins TRBV7-8 and TRBJ2-2, with 8 positions matching TRBD2. V shed 3 bases, J shed 5 bases, and the junction held 17 bases outside the gene matches. CDR3 length: 19 residues. CDR1 and CDR2 (germline): SGHVS, FQNEAQ. CDR3 residues: CASSFRGGRGGRRTGELFF. The CDR3 nucleotides read TGTGCCAGCAGCTTCCGGGGGGGGCGTGGCGGGAGGAGGACCGGGGAGCTGTTTTTT.

On this clonotype: A junction boundary mismatches the germline segment, possibly from a read error. V usage is TRBV9 and J usage is TRBJ2-2, with D possibly being TRBD1 or TRBD2 (6 bases each). Germline loops: CDR1 SGDLS, CDR2 YYNGEE. This CDR3 is 16 amino acids long. Here the CDR3 DNA reads TGTGCCTGCAGCGTAGGGGGGTCCCTGAACACCGGGGAGCTGTTTTTT. This sequence encodes CACSVGGSLNTGELFF.

This clonotype was recorded only once. A much larger clone lies a single base off, so this may be a read error. The rearrangement uses TRBV5-6 and TRBJ1-2, with a weak D call TRBD1 (5 bases). The CDR3 is 16 residues long. The V gene's germline CDR1 is SGHDT and CDR2 YYEEEE. CDR3 sequence: CAGSRAGGQSNYGYTF. In nucleotides, the CDR3 is TGTGCCGGCAGCAGGGCAGGCGGGCAGTCCAACTATGGCTACACCTTC.

This clonotype came up many times. The V call is TRBV6-2 or TRBV6-3, the J call TRBJ1-6; D is possibly TRBD1 (5 bases). Trimming removed 5 bases at V and 9 bases at J, with 11 bases between. CDR1 MNHEY and CDR2 SVGEGT come from the germline V gene. The CDR3 sequence is 13 residues long. The CDR3 DNA sequence: TGTGCCAGCAGTCATGGACAATCTTCACCCCTCCACTTT. Its translation is CASSHGQSSPLHF.

The sample holds a few counts of this clonotype. Compared with germline, one end of the junction differs, possibly owing to a read error. The chain has TRBV7-9 and TRBJ2-2, with no clear D. This CDR3 comprises 14 residues. Per the germline V gene, CDR1 is SEHNR and CDR2 is FQNEAQ (reference sequence). The CDR3 DNA reads as TGCGCCAGCAGCCAAGTAAAGGACACCGGGGAGCTGTTTTTT. Its protein product is CASSQVKDTGELFF.

V usage is TRBV29-1 and J usage is TRBJ2-5; tentative D call: TRBD1 (6 bases). The germline V and J ends were trimmed by 8 bases and 5 bases, with 15 bases remaining between them. Looked up from germline, CDR1 is SQVTM and CDR2 is ANQGSEA. The CDR3 is made up of 12 amino acids. CDR3 protein: CSSLWGLETQYF. Here the CDR3 DNA reads TGCAGCAGTTTGTGGGGGCTGGAGACCCAGTACTTC.

This chain connects TRBV5-1 to TRBJ2-7, with 8 bases identical to TRBD1. This CDR3 is 13 amino acids long. Germline CDR1 and CDR2: SGHRS and YFSETQ. V was clipped by 1 base and J by 6 bases; unmatched bases: 3. The CDR3 nucleotides read TGCGCCAGCAGCTTGACAGGGGGGTTCGAGCAGTACTTC. Translating it yields CASSLTGGFEQYF.

This clonotype was counted ten times or more. V and J are TRBV7-9 and TRBJ1-5; D not certain. V was clipped by 2 bases and J by 7 bases, with 9 bases between them. CDR3 length equals 13 residues. Germline CDR1 SEHNR, CDR2 FQNEAQ (reference sequence). The CDR3 bases are TGTGCCAGCAGCTTAAAACGAGGCCAGCCCCAGCATTTT. This gives the protein CASSLKRGQPQHF.

There are many counts of this clonotype. The chain couples TRBV7-3 to TRBJ1-5, with unresolved D. The CDR3 is made up of 13 amino acids. Germline CDR1 and CDR2: SGHTA and FQGTGA. Trimming left V 0 bases short and J 7 bases short, with 7 bases between. CDR3 DNA sequence: TGTGCCAGCAGCTTAACATTGGGACAGCCCCAGCATTTT. Its protein is CASSLTLGQPQHF.

This clonotype came up many times. The V gene is TRBV5-8, the J gene TRBJ1-2; TRBD1 matches 11 bases. The CDR3 has 15 amino acids. The J segment lost 4 bases and the V segment lost 0 bases, leaving 2 bases of the junction unmatched. The germline CDR1 and CDR2 sequences are SGHTS and YDEGEE. This CDR3 is CASSLAGTGGYGYTF. CDR3 DNA sequence: TGTGCCAGCAGCTTGGCTGGGACAGGGGGCTATGGCTACACCTTC.

This sequence joins TRBV27 and TRBJ2-7, with 11 bases aligning to TRBD2. CDR3 length equals 14 residues. Trimming cost V 6 bases and J 5 bases; bases outside gene matches: 6. The germline gives CDR1 MNHEY, CDR2 SMNVEV (reference sequence). This chain's CDR3 is CASSQLAGAHEQYF. CDR3 nucleotide sequence: TGTGCCAGCAGCCAACTAGCGGGAGCCCACGAGCAGTACTTC.

A word on this clonotype: The conserved closing phenylalanine or tryptophan is absent in this CDR3, likely reflecting a read error. The chain joins TRBV12-3 or TRBV12-4 to TRBJ1-2; D is uncertain. V was clipped by 4 bases and J by 0 bases, with 3 bases between them. The CDR3 runs 12 residues. CDR3 sequence (DNA): TGTGCCAGCAGTTGGTCTAACTATGGCTACACCCTC. This sequence encodes CASSWSNYGYTL.

In this sample, this clonotype turned up many times. Relative to the germline gene, one junction end is altered; a read error may explain this. The genes are TRBV2 and TRBJ2-5; 8 nucleotides match TRBD1. The CDR3 totals 12 residues. CDR1 is SNHLY and CDR2 is FYNNEI in the germline V gene. In DNA, the CDR3 is TGTGCCAGCAGCTTCGGGCTGACAGGGGCGGTATTC. This sequence encodes CASSFGLTGAVF.

The sample holds one count of this clonotype. The V and J genes are TRBV15 and TRBJ1-2; maybe TRBD1 (6 bases). The CDR3 is made up of 14 amino acids. V shed 0 bases and J shed 6 bases, with 11 bases lying between them. Germline V lookup: CDR1 LNHNV, CDR2 YYDKDF (reference sequence). CDR3 amino acids: CATSRDRGFDGYTF. In nucleotides, the CDR3 is TGTGCCACCAGCAGAGACAGGGGTTTTGATGGCTACACCTTC.

This clonotype was detected many times. The rearrangement links TRBV15 to TRBJ1-3; 9 positions match TRBD1. V was pared by 6 bases and J by 4 bases, with 10 bases of the junction left unmatched. This CDR3 has 16 amino acids. Germline assignment: CDR1 LNHNV and CDR2 YYDKDF (reference sequence). CDR3 nucleotides: TGTGCCACCAGTCATAAGGGACAGGGAAAAGGAAACACCATATATTTT. This sequence encodes CATSHKGQGKGNTIYF.

V gene TRBV12-3 or TRBV12-4 combines with J gene TRBJ1-2, with D tentatively TRBD1 (5 bases). The ends were cut back, 8 bases at V and 3 bases at J, with 19 bases in the middle. There are 15 residues in the CDR3. CDR3 in DNA: TGTGCCAGCGGGGGGGGAGGGTCGATTGACTATGGCTACACCTTC. The encoded protein is CASGGGGSIDYGYTF.

The chain couples TRBV12-3 or TRBV12-4 to TRBJ1-2; D not resolved. Trimming pared 4 bases from V and 4 bases from J, leaving 13 bases between. This CDR3 spans 14 amino acids. The CDR3 sequence: CASSSRSGVYGYTF. The CDR3 DNA sequence: TGTGCCAGCAGTTCCCGGTCCGGGGTCTATGGCTACACCTTC.

This chain links TRBV6-1 with TRBJ1-1; D remains unclear. This CDR3 spans 14 amino acids. Between the trimmed V and J ends, which lost 3 bases and 4 bases, there was a span of 12 bases. The germline V gene has CDR1 MNHNS and CDR2 SASEGT. This CDR3 is CASSEYPGGTEAFF. Written as DNA, the CDR3 is TGTGCCAGCAGTGAGTACCCAGGCGGCACTGAAGCTTTCTTT.

V and J are TRBV19 and TRBJ1-2; D uncertain. The CDR3 has 13 residues. CDR1 LNHDA and CDR2 SQIVND come from the germline V gene (reference sequence). V was trimmed by 9 bases and J by 1 base, leaving 12 bases between them. The CDR3 reads CASNPGVNYGYTF. The CDR3 DNA follows: TGTGCCAGCAACCCTGGGGTTAACTATGGCTACACCTTC.

This clonotype showed up many times. J is TRBJ2-7 and V is TRBV28, with D perhaps matching TRBD2 (7 bases). Germline-derived CDR1 and CDR2 are MDHEN and SYDVKM. CDR3 length equals 14 residues. V lost 7 bases and J 5 bases, leaving 18 bases between the germline ends. The CDR3 region has the DNA TGTGCCAGCACCGCACCGGGGGGCTCGGACGAGCAGTACTTC. Its protein product is CASTAPGGSDEQYF.

This clonotype has ten or more counts. V gene TRBV7-6 combines with J gene TRBJ1-1; no reliable D call. The CDR3 spans 17 residues. Trimming left V 1 base short and J 2 bases short, with 17 bases between. Germline-derived CDR1 and CDR2 are SGHVS and FNYEAQ. The CDR3 protein is CASSLGFRGPPNTEAFF. The CDR3 nucleotides read TGTGCCAGCAGCTTAGGGTTTAGAGGCCCACCTAACACTGAAGCTTTCTTT.

Note on this clonotype: A much larger clone is a single base away; this may be a read error. The J gene is TRBJ2-7, the V gene TRBV4-2; D is unresolved. Deletions cut 3 bases from V and 2 bases from J, with 11 bases between. Germline V gives CDR1 LGHNA, CDR2 YNFKEQ. The CDR3 has 14 residues. The CDR3: CASSHPGPAYEQYF. As DNA, the CDR3 is TGTGCCAGCAGCCATCCCGGGCCGGCCTACGAGCAGTACTTC.

The genes are TRBV6-5 and TRBJ1-2; D remains unclear. Germline CDR1 MNHEY, CDR2 SVGAGI. The CDR3 extends over 14 amino acids. Trimming cost V 3 bases and J 6 bases, with 14 bases left between them. CDR3 nucleotide sequence: TGTGCCAGCAGTTATCGATCGGGAAAGGATGGCTACACCTTC. Translation gives CASSYRSGKDGYTF.

The V and J genes are TRBV2 and TRBJ1-6, with 9 bases that match TRBD1. J was trimmed by 0 bases and V by 6 bases; bases with no gene match: 0. Germline loops: CDR1 SNHLY, CDR2 FYNNEI. The CDR3 loop spans 15 amino acids. This CDR3 is CASRDRGSYNSPLHF. The CDR3 region has the DNA TGTGCCAGCAGGGACAGGGGCTCCTATAATTCACCCCTCCACTTT.

This clonotype has ten or more counts. The V gene is TRBV2, the J gene TRBJ2-5, with D hard to call. Germline CDR1 reads SNHLY; CDR2 reads FYNNEI. The CDR3 contains 14 residues. V was shortened by 2 bases and J by 5 bases, with 12 bases between the two germline ends. This CDR3 is CASSESGVGETQYF. In DNA, the CDR3 is TGTGCCAGCAGTGAAAGTGGAGTCGGGGAGACCCAGTACTTC.

This clonotype was counted ten times or more. CDR3 region: CSALPRTIQETQYF. Here the CDR3 DNA reads TGCAGTGCTCTCCCCCGGACTATCCAAGAGACCCAGTACTTC. This rearrangement joins TRBV20-1 to TRBJ2-5; perhaps TRBD2 as D (6 bases). With 5 bases removed from V and 1 base from J, the gap between germline ends came to 14 bases. Germline V gene data show CDR1 as DFQATT and CDR2 as SNEGSKA (reference sequence). CDR3 length: 14 residues.